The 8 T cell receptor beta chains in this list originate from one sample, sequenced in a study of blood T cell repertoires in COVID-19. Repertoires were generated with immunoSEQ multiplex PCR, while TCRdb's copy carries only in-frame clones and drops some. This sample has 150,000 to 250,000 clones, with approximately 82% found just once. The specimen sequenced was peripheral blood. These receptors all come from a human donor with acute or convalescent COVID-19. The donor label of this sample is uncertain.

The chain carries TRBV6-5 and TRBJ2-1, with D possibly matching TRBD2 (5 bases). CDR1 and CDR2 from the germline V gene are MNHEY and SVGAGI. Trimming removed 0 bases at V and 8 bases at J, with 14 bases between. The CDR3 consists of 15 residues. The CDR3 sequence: CASSYSSGGHYEQFF. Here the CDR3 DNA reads TGTGCCAGCAGTTACTCGAGCGGTGGCCACTATGAGCAGTTCTTC.

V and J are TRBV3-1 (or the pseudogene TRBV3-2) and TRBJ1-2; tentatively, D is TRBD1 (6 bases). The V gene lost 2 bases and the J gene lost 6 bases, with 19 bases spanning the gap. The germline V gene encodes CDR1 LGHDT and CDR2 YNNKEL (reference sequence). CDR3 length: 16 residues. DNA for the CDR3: TGTGCCAGCAGCCAACTTTCGAGGGGGAAGTGGGATGGCTACACCTTC. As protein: CASSQLSRGKWDGYTF.

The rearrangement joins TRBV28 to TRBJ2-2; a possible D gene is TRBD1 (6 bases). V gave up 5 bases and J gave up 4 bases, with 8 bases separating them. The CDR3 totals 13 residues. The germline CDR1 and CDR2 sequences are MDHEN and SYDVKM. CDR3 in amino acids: CASSRGITGELFF. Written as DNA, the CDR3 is TGTGCCAGCAGTAGGGGGATCACCGGGGAGCTGTTTTTT. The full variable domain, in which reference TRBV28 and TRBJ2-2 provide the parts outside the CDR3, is DVKVTQSSRYLVKRTGEKVFLECVQDMDHENMFWYRQDPGLGLRLIYFSYDVKMKEKGDIPEGYSVSREKKERFSLILESASTNQTSMYLCASSRGITGELFFGEGSRLTVL.

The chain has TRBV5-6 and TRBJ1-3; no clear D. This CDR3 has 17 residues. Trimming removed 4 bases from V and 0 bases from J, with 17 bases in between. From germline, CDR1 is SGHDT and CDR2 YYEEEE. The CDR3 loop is CASSLGAGHFSGNTIYF. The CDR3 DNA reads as TGTGCCAGCAGCCTGGGCGCAGGCCACTTCTCTGGAAACACCATATATTTT.

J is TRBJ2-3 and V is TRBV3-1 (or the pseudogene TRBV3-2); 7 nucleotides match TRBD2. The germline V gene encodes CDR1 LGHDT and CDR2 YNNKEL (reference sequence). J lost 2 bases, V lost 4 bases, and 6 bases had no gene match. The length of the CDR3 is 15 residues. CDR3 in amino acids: CASSRSSGLTDTQYF. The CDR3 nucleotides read TGTGCCAGCAGCCGCTCTAGCGGTCTCACAGATACGCAGTATTTT.

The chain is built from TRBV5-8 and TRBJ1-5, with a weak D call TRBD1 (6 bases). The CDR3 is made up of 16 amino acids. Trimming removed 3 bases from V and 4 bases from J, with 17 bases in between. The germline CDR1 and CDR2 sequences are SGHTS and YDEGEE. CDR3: CASSSMGRGSNQPQHF. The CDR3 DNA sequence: TGTGCCAGCAGCTCCATGGGCAGGGGATCGAATCAGCCCCAGCATTTT. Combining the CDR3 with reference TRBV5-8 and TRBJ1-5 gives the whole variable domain EAGVTQSPTHLIKTRGQQATLRCSPISGHTSVYWYQQALGLGLQFLLWYDEGEERNRGNFPPRFSGRQFPNYSSELNVNALELEDSALYLCASSSMGRGSNQPQHFGDGTRLSIL.

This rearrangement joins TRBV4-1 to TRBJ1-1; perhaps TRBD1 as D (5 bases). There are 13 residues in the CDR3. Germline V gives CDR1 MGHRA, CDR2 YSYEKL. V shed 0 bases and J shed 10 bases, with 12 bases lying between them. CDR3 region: CASSQDPSGLAFF. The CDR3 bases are TGCGCCAGCAGCCAAGACCCCTCAGGGTTAGCTTTCTTT.

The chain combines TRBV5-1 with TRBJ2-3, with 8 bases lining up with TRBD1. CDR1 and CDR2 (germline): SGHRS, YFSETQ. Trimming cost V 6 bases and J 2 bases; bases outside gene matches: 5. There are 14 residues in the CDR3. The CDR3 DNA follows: TGCGCCAGCACCACAGGGGGTGCCACAGATACGCAGTATTTT. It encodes CASTTGGATDTQYF.